This T cell receptor beta chain was found in a study of beta chain features in type 1 diabetes. Germline V gene data show CDR1 as MNHEY and CDR2 as SMNVEV (reference sequence). This CDR3 comprises 14 residues. After removal of 4 bases from V and 4 bases from J, the junction contained 3 bases not matched to a gene. In its sample, this clone was seen once. Its cognate antigen is unknown. A heparinised blood draw that averaged about 116 mL was obtained once from each donor. Purity of each sorted population was above 95%. Every isolated RNA sample was fully reverse transcribed, so sequencing captured expressed TCRB transcripts. Generated by immunoSEQ multiplex PCR, the TCRdb table keeps only in-frame clones and is missing some. The sample carries a few hundred thousand clones, approximately 16% recorded once. Study-wide points: Moderate yet significant TCRB CDR3 shortening was seen in Type 1 diabetes patients in all four CD4+ subsets. Patients and controls would be equally affected if PCR favored shorter templates.

Sample: naive CD4+ T cells from blood. This chain links TRBV27 with TRBJ2-5; 10 nucleotides match TRBD2. This TCR was sampled from a man younger than 30 with type 1 diabetes. CDR3 loop: CASSWASGRETQYF. Written as DNA, the CDR3 is TGTGCCAGCAGTTGGGCTAGCGGGAGAGAGACCCAGTACTTC.